This TCR beta chain derives from a study of cytomegalovirus exposure and HLA in healthy donors. About the research overall: Out of approximately 400 genotyped donors, about 81% belonged to the Caucasian-associated ancestry cluster. Study-wide results and caveats: There were several of the most significant clusters that appeared linked to common viral pathogens in a later analysis. Researchers reported from a later analysis that most CMV-associated TCR beta chains appeared HLA-restricted.

Losses at the gene ends were 9 bases for V and 3 bases for J; bases not matched to a gene: 12. This CDR3 comprises 15 residues. Germline lookup yields CDR1 MNHNS and CDR2 SASEGT. Vbeta (60) and Jbeta (13) primers were used in the PCR. Under the authors' procedure: Later analysis identified tens of millions of unique TCR beta chains, approximately 10 million shared. Profiled with immunoSEQ multiplex PCR; TCRdb holds only in-frame clones, not every one. V, J and clone size are those of that table, while D and trimming were read from the DNA. The profile shows 250,000 or so clones, around 90% of them singletons. A remark on this clone: The antigen is unknown.

This receptor was identified in a girl between 2 and 10 years old in good health and CMV-seronegative. Sequenced material: PBMCs. The J gene is TRBJ2-7, the V gene TRBV6-1, with 9 bases that match TRBD1. For the CDR3, the DNA is TGTGCCAGTCGAACAGGGGGCATTTCGGGCTACGAGCAGTACTTC. The encoded protein is CASRTGGISGYEQYF.